This record covers a single T cell receptor beta chain. Its specificity is not known. This sample stems from a study of vaccination effects on CD4 cells after COVID-19. Study-level background: Convalescent patients (n = two) were sampled 16 days and one week prevaccination. Overall study findings and caveats: The study had few convalescent patients and no early post-infection timepoints.

Viral peptide pool expansion of antigen-specific CD4+ T cells preceded sequencing in the ViraFEST assay. Following culture for roughly 10 days, CD4+ T cells were isolated. By PCR, the person was confirmed to have had SARS-CoV-2 infection between March and December 2020. Cultures of fewer than 2.5 million PBMC per well contained 10 IU/ml IL-2 plus 10 ug/ml peptides. The authors exchanged half the medium for IL-2 medium on days 3 and 7. Clones were read by immunoSEQ multiplex PCR, and TCRdb kept only the in-frame ones, dropping some. The table records under 55,000 clones, around 75% of them present only once. The origin of this receptor is a human donor who had a prior SARS-CoV-2 infection. The sequenced sample was CD4+ T cells from PBMCs cultured with a peptide pool, obtained before COVID-19 vaccination.

Here the CDR3 DNA reads TGTGCCATCAGTGCCGGCGCCTCTCATCGCACAGATACGCAGTATTTT. Its protein is CAISAGASHRTDTQYF. The J gene is TRBJ2-3, the V gene TRBV10-3; D not certain. CDR3 length equals 16 residues. V was trimmed by 4 bases and J by 1 base, leaving 15 bases between them. Germline values: CDR1 ENHRY, CDR2 SYGVKD.